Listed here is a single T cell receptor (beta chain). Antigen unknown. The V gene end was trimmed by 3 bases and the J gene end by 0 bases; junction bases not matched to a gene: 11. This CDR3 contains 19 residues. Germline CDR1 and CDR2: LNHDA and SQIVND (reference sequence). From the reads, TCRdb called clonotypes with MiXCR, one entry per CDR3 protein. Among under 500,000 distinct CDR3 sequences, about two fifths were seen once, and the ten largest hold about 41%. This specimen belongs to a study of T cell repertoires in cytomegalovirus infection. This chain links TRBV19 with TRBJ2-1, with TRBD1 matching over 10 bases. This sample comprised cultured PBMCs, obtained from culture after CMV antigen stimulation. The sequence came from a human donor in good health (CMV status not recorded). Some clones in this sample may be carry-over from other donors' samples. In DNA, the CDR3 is TGTGCCAGTAGTATGGACAGGGGGAGGAGCGGAAGCTCCTACAATGAGCAGTTCTTC. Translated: CASSMDRGRSGSSYNEQFF.